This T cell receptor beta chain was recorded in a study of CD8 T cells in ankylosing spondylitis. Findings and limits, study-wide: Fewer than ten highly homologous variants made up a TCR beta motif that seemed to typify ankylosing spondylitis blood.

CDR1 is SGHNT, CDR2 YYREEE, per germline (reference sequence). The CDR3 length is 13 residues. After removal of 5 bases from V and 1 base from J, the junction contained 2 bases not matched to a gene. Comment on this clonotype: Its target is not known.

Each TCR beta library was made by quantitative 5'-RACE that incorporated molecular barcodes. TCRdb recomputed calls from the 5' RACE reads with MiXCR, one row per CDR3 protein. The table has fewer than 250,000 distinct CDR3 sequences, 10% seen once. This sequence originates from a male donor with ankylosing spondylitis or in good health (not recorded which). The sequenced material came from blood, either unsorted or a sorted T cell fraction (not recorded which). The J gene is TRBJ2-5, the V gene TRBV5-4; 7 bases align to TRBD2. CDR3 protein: CASSGRGQETQYF. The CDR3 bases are TGTGCCAGCAGTGGGAGGGGCCAAGAGACCCAGTACTTC.